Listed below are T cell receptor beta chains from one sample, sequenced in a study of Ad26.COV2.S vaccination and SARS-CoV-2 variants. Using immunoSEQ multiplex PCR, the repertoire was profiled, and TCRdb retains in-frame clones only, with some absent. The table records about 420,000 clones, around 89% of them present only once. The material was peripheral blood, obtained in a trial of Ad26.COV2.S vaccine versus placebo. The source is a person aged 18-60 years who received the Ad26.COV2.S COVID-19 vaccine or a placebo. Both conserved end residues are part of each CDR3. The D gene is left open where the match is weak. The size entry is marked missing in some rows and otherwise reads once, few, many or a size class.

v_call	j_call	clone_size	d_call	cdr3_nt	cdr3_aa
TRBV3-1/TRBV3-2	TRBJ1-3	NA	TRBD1	TGTGCCAGCAGCCAGGGGACAGACTCTGGAAACACCATATATTTT	CASSQGTDSGNTIYF
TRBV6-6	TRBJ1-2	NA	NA	TGTGCCTCCCGGAGAGGGGAGGACTATGGCTACACCTTC	CASRRGEDYGYTF
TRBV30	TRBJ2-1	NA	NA	TGTGCCTGGAGTGTACCTGGGACTTCCTACAATGAGCAGTTCTTC	CAWSVPGTSYNEQFF
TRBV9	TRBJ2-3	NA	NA	TGTGCCAGCAGCGTTTCTAGCACAGATACGCAGTATTTT	CASSVSSTDTQYF
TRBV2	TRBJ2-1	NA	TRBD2	TGTGCCAGCAGTGTCGCTAGCGGGGGGTTCAATGAGCAGTTCTTC	CASSVASGGFNEQFF
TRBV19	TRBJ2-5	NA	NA	TGTGCCAGTAGGCAGGGTCTCCAAGAGACCCAGTACTTC	CASRQGLQETQYF
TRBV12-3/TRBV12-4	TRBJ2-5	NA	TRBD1	TGTGCCAGCAGACTTGACAGGGACGAGACCCAGTACTTC	CASRLDRDETQYF
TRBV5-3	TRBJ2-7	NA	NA	TGTGCCAGAAGCTTTGAACGGGGGCGAACCTACGAGCAGTACTTC	CARSFERGRTYEQYF
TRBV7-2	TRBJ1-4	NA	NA	TGTGCCAGCAGCTTCACAGCTATTAATGAAAAACTGTTTTTT	CASSFTAINEKLFF
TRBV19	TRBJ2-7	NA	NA	TGTGCCAGTAGTTTCGACTACGGAGAGCAGTACTTC	CASSFDYGEQYF
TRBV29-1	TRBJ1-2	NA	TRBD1	TGCAGCGTTGAACGTCCCGGGGGACAGGGAAGGACGCCATGGGGCTACACCTTC	CSVERPGGQGRTPWGYTF
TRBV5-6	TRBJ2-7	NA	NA	TGTGCCAGCAGCGGACCGGGATACTCCTACGAGCAGTACTTC	CASSGPGYSYEQYF
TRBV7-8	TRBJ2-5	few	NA	TGTGCCAGCAGCCAGGGCCGGTACCAAGAGACCCAGTACTTC	CASSQGRYQETQYF
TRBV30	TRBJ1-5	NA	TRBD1	TGTGCCTGGAGCGAGGGGACAGGGGGTCAGCCCCAGCATTTT	CAWSEGTGGQPQHF
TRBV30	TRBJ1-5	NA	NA	TGTGCCTGGAGTCGAGGAGGACCCAAGTATAGCAATCAGCCCCAGCATTTT	CAWSRGGPKYSNQPQHF
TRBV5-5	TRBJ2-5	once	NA	TGTGCCAGCAGCTTGGCTGGCAGGGAAGAGACCCAGTACTTC	CASSLAGREETQYF
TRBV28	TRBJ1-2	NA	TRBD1	TGTGCCAGCAGTTCAAGGGGGCGGTATGGCTACACCTTC	CASSSRGRYGYTF
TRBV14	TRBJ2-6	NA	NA	TGTGCCAGCAGCCCGACATTGGTCTCTGGGGCCAACGTCCTGACTTTC	CASSPTLVSGANVLTF
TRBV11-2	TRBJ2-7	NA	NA	TGTGCCAGCAGCTTAGGGTTAGAGGCGGGGTACGAGCAGTACTTC	CASSLGLEAGYEQYF
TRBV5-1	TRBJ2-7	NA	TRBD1	TGCGCCAGCAGCATAACAGGGGGCATCGGCTACGAGCAGTACTTC	CASSITGGIGYEQYF
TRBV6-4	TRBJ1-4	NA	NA	TGTGCCAGTAGGGACTTTAATGAAAAACTGTTTTTT	CASRDFNEKLFF
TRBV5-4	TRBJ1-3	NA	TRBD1	TGTGCCAGCAGCTTTGGGACAGGGGGCGACCCGCTGAGAAACACCATATATTTT	CASSFGTGGDPLRNTIYF
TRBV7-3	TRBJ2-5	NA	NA	TGTGCCAGCAGCAGGGACACCCAAGAGACCCAGTACTTC	CASSRDTQETQYF
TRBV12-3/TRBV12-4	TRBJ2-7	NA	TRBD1	TGTGCCAGCAGCCGCGGACAGGCGGTCACCTACTTC	CASSRGQAVTYF
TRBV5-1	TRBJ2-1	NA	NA	TGCGCCAGCAGCTTGGGAAGGGTGAAAGGAGATGAGCAGTTCTTC	CASSLGRVKGDEQFF
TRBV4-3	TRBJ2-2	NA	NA	TGCGCCAGCAGCCAAAGTTGGGTGACCGGGGAGCTGTTTTTT	CASSQSWVTGELFF
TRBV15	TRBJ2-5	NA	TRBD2	TGTGCCACCCAATGGACTAGCGGGGGGGCCCAAGAGACCCAGTACTTC	CATQWTSGGAQETQYF
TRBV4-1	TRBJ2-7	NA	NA	TGCGCCAGCAGCCCCGGGCCGGGACTTGGACCATACGAGCAGTACTTC	CASSPGPGLGPYEQYF
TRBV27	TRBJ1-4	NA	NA	TGTGCCAGCAGTCCCTGGATTGCAACTAATGAAAAACTGTTTTTT	CASSPWIATNEKLFF
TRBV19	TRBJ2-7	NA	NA	TGTGCCAGTAGAGGGGGGGACGAGCAGTACTTC	CASRGGDEQYF
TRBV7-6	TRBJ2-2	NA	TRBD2	TGTGCCAGCAGCTTAGGGACTAGCGGGGAGCTGTTTTTT	CASSLGTSGELFF
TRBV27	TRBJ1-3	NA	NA	TGTGCCAGCAGTTCACTGATCTCTGGAAACACCATATATTTT	CASSSLISGNTIYF
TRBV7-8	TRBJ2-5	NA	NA	TGTGCCAGCAGCTTAGGGGGACTGGGAGGCGAGACCCAGTACTTC	CASSLGGLGGETQYF
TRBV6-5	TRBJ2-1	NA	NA	TGTGCCGGGTCCCGGACAGACGACAATGAGCAGTTCTTC	CAGSRTDDNEQFF
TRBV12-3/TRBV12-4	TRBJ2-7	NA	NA	TGTGCCAGCAGTTTTGGGGGGTACGAGCAGTACTTC	CASSFGGYEQYF
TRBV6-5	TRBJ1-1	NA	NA	TGTGCCAGCAAAATGAGCACTGAAGCTTTCTTT	CASKMSTEAFF
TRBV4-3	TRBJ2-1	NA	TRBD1	TGCGCCAGCAGCCCCTTACAGGGGAGTGATGAGCAGTTCTTC	CASSPLQGSDEQFF
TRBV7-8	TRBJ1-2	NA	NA	TGTGCCAGCAGCTTAGGTTCTTCGGGGAATGGCTACACCTTC	CASSLGSSGNGYTF
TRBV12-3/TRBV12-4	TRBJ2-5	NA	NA	TGTGCCAGCGCGAGGTCTTCTAGAGGGACCCAGTACTTC	CASARSSRGTQYF
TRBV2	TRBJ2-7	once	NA	TGTGCCAGCAGGTGGGGACTCTCCTACGAGCAGTACTTC	CASRWGLSYEQYF